This entry describes one T cell receptor beta chain. This record belongs to a study of T cell changes during pregnancy in multiple sclerosis. Libraries were prepared by immunoSEQ multiplex PCR; TCRdb keeps only in-frame clonotypes and omits some of them. The table has about 22,000 clones, more than 85% seen once. This clonotype was obtained from a female donor with multiple sclerosis, enrolled in a pregnancy study. The sample consisted of CD8+ T cells from peripheral blood mononuclear cells, taken after pregnancy.

The CDR3 DNA is TGTGCCAGTAGTATCTTCCAGGGGGGTGCCTACGAGCAGTACTTC. This codes for CASSIFQGGAYEQYF. The rearrangement uses TRBV19 and TRBJ2-7, with D possibly TRBD1 on 7 matching bases. Germline values: CDR1 LNHDA, CDR2 SQIVND (reference sequence). Trimming stripped 3 bases from V and 2 bases from J, with 14 bases between. The CDR3 is 15 amino acids.